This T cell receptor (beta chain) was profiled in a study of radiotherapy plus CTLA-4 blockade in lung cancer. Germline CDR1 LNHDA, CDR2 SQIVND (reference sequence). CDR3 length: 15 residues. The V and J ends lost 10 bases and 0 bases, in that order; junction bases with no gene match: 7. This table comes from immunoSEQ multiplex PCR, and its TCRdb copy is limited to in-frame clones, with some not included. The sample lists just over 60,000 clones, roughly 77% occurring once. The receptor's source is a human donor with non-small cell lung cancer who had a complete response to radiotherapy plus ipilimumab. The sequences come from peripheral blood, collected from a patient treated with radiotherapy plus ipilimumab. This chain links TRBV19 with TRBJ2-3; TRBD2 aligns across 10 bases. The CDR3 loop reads CATATSGLSTDTQYF. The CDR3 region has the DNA TGTGCCACCGCGACTAGCGGGTTGAGCACAGATACGCAGTATTTT.